The 14 T cell receptor beta chains presented below share a single source sample, sequenced in a study of blood T cell repertoires in COVID-19. Sequencing used immunoSEQ multiplex PCR; TCRdb keeps in-frame clones, though not all of them. Counted here are more than 150,000 clones, roughly 86% occurring once; the ten biggest clones make up about 0.98%. The source material was peripheral blood. The receptors stem from a man aged 18 to 29 with acute or convalescent COVID-19.

This chain uses TRBV6-6 with TRBJ1-1; maybe TRBD1 (5 bases). Trimming removed 2 bases from V and 4 bases from J, with 11 bases in between. The CDR3 contains 14 residues. Germline CDR1 and CDR2: MNHNY and SVGAGI (reference sequence). DNA of the CDR3: TGTGCCAGCAGTTACGACAGTATGACCACTGAAGCTTTCTTT. It translates to CASSYDSMTTEAFF.

The chain joins TRBV7-9 to TRBJ2-7; weak D call: TRBD1 (6 bases). V dropped 10 bases and J dropped 2 bases, with 12 bases sitting between them. CDR1 and CDR2 from the germline V gene are SEHNR and FQNEAQ (reference sequence). The CDR3 loop spans 12 amino acids. CDR3: CATGTLTYEQYF. CDR3 DNA: TGTGCCACTGGGACACTCACCTACGAGCAGTACTTC.

The chain combines TRBV7-3 with TRBJ2-1; 9 positions match TRBD2. The CDR3 is 15 residues long. Unmatched junction bases numbered 12, after V lost 6 bases and J lost 9 bases. CDR1 and CDR2 from the germline V gene are SGHTA and FQGTGA. The DNA for the CDR3 is TGTGCCAGCAGATTCTCCGGGACTAGCTCGAGTGAGCAGTTCTTC. It translates to CASRFSGTSSSEQFF.

This clone was seen a handful of times. The J gene is TRBJ2-3, the V gene TRBV6-2 or TRBV6-3; 7 bases align to TRBD2. Germline loops: CDR1 MNHEY, CDR2 SVGEGT. With V trimmed by 5 bases and J by 0 bases, 8 bases remained unmatched. The CDR3 consists of 16 residues. The CDR3 region has the DNA TGTGCCAGCAGTCCCCCCGTGGGGGGGAGCACAGATACGCAGTATTTT. This gives the protein CASSPPVGGSTDTQYF.

The chain joins TRBV7-8 to TRBJ1-6; a possible D gene is TRBD1 (6 bases). The CDR3 spans 14 residues. Germline V gene data show CDR1 as SGHVS and CDR2 as FQNEAQ. V lost 3 bases, J lost 9 bases, and 12 bases lay in between. Here the CDR3 reads CASSFTGLRSPLHF. In DNA, the CDR3 is TGTGCCAGCAGCTTCACAGGGCTCCGTTCACCCCTCCACTTT.

This chain uses TRBV18 with TRBJ1-1; tentatively, D is TRBD1 (5 bases). Germline V gene sequence: CDR1 KGHSH, CDR2 LQKENI. The V end lost 5 bases, the J end lost 1 base, and 8 bases lay between the germline ends. This CDR3 contains 13 residues. The CDR3 loop is CASSSQGNTEAFF. CDR3 nucleotides: TGTGCCAGCTCATCCCAGGGGAACACTGAAGCTTTCTTT. Supplemented by reference TRBV18 and TRBJ1-1, the full variable domain reads NAGVMQNPRHLVRRRGQEARLRCSPMKGHSHVYWYRQLPEEGLKFMVYLQKENIIDESGMPKERFSAEFPKEGPSILRIQQVVRGDSAAYFCASSSQGNTEAFFGQGTRLTVV.

The sample holds a few counts of this clone. The chain combines TRBV5-8 with TRBJ1-5, with 10 positions matching TRBD1. CDR3 length: 14 residues. Germline assignment: CDR1 SGHTS and CDR2 YDEGEE. J gave up 5 bases and V 3 bases, and 2 bases lay outside the gene matches. The CDR3 DNA reads as TGTGCCAGCAGCTGGGACAGGGGTCATCAGCCCCAGCATTTT. Translated: CASSWDRGHQPQHF.

The gene calls are TRBV19 and TRBJ1-4, with D unclear. Trimming cost V 3 bases and J 6 bases, with 17 bases left between them. The CDR3 sequence is 16 residues long. Germline CDR1 and CDR2: LNHDA and SQIVND (reference sequence). The CDR3 region is CASSIDSSGRDEKLFF. The CDR3 DNA follows: TGTGCCAGTAGTATTGACTCGTCCGGGAGGGATGAAAAACTGTTTTTT.

The genes are TRBV7-9 and TRBJ2-3; 9 nucleotides agree with TRBD2. CDR3 length: 16 amino acids. Losses at the gene ends were 1 base for V and 4 bases for J; bases not matched to a gene: 6. From germline, CDR1 is SEHNR and CDR2 FQNEAQ (reference sequence). The CDR3: CASSLGVAGGADTQYF. For the CDR3, the DNA is TGTGCCAGCAGCTTAGGCGTGGCGGGGGGGGCAGATACGCAGTATTTT.

The rearrangement joins TRBV24-1 to TRBJ2-2, with D possibly TRBD2 on 7 matching bases. V lost 7 bases to trimming and J lost 4 bases, with 12 bases between them. This CDR3 is built from 14 residues. The germline CDR1 and CDR2 sequences are KGHDR and SFDVKD. For the CDR3, the DNA is TGTGCCACCAGAGGGGGGGCCAGCACCGGGGAGCTGTTTTTT. Protein product: CATRGGASTGELFF.

The chain is built from TRBV4-1 and TRBJ2-3; D is possibly TRBD1 (6 bases). The CDR3 is made up of 14 amino acids. Trimming left V 5 bases short and J 1 base short, with 10 bases between. Per germline, CDR1 MGHRA and CDR2 YSYEKL. The CDR3 reads CASSFQGRTDTQYF. The CDR3 region has the DNA TGCGCCAGCAGCTTTCAGGGGCGCACAGATACGCAGTATTTT.

This chain links TRBV7-2 with TRBJ2-2; weak D call: TRBD2 (5 bases). The CDR3 is 13 amino acids. Germline V gene sequence: CDR1 SGHTA, CDR2 FQGNSA. The V and J ends lost 4 bases and 3 bases respectively, with 6 bases between them. This CDR3 is CASSSGYTGELFF. The CDR3 bases are TGTGCCAGCAGCTCGGGGTACACCGGGGAGCTGTTTTTT.

The rearrangement joins TRBV15 to TRBJ1-2; TRBD1 matches at 9 bases. V gave up 2 bases and J gave up 2 bases; unmatched junction bases: 3. Germline V lookup: CDR1 LNHNV, CDR2 YYDKDF (reference sequence). This CDR3 has 15 amino acids. CDR3 loop: CATSRRTGENYGYTF. DNA of the CDR3: TGTGCCACCAGCAGACGGACAGGGGAAAACTATGGCTACACCTTC.

This clone was counted a single time. This chain uses TRBV6-5 with TRBJ1-2, with TRBD1 as a possible D gene (5 bases). Germline lookup yields CDR1 MNHEY and CDR2 SVGAGI. The CDR3 runs 12 residues. V lost 7 bases to trimming and J lost 7 bases, with 13 bases between them. CDR3 DNA sequence: TGTGCCAGCACCCCGGGGGGGGTTGGCTACACCTTC. This gives the protein CASTPGGVGYTF.